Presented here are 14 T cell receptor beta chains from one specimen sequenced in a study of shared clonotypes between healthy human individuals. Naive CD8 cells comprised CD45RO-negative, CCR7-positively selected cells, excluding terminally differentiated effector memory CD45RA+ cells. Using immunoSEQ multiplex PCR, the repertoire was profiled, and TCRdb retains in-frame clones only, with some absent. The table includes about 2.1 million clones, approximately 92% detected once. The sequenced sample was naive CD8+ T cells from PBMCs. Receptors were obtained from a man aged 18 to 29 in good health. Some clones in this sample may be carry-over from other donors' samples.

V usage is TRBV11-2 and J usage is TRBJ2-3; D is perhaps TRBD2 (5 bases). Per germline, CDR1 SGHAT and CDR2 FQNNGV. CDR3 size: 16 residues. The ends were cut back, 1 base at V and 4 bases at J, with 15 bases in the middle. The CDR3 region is CASSLGTRLASDTQYF. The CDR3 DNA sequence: TGTGCCAGCAGCTTAGGCACTAGATTGGCGTCAGATACGCAGTATTTT.

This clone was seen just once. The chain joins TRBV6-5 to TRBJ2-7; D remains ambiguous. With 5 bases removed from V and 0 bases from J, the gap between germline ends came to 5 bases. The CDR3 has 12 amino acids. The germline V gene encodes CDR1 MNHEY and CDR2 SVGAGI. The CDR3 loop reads CASSINSYEQYF. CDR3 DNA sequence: TGTGCCAGCAGTATAAACTCCTACGAGCAGTACTTC.

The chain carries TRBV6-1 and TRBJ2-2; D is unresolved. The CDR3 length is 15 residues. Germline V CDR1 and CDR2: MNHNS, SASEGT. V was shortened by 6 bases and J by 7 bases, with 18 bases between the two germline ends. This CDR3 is CASSDTPTRDGELFF. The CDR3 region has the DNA TGTGCCAGCAGCGATACCCCAACGAGAGACGGGGAGCTGTTTTTT.

In DNA form, the CDR3 reads TGTGCCAGCAGCCGACTACTAGCGGGAGGGTACAATGAGCAGTTCTTC. Its translation: CASSRLLAGGYNEQFF. The chain couples TRBV7-9 to TRBJ2-1; 13 nucleotides line up with TRBD2. From germline, CDR1 is SEHNR and CDR2 FQNEAQ (reference sequence). J was trimmed by 4 bases and V by 5 bases; bases with no gene match: 5. The CDR3 spans 16 residues.

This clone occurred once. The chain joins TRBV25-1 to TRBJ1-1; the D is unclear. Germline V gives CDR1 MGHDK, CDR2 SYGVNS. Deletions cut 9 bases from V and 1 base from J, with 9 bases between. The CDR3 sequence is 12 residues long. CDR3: CASSKANTEAFF. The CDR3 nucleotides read TGTGCCAGTTCAAAAGCGAACACTGAAGCTTTCTTT.

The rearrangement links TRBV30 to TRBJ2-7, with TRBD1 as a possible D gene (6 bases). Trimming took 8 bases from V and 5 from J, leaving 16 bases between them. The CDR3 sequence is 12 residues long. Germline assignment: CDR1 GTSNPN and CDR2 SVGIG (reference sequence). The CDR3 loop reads CAGATGYHEQYF. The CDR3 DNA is TGTGCCGGAGCAACAGGGTACCACGAGCAGTACTTC.

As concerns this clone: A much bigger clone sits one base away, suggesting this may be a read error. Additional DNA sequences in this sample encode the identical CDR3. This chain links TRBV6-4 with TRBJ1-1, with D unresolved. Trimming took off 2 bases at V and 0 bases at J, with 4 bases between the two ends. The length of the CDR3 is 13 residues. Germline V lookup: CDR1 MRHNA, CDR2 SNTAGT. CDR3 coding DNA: TGTGCCAGCAGTGACACCTTGAACACTGAAGCTTTCTTT. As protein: CASSDTLNTEAFF.

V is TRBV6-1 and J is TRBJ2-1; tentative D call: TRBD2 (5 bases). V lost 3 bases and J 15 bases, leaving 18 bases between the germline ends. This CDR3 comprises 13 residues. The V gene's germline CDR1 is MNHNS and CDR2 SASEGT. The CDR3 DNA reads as TGTGCCAGCAGTGATTGGAGGACCTCAGTGCGGTTCTTC. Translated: CASSDWRTSVRFF.

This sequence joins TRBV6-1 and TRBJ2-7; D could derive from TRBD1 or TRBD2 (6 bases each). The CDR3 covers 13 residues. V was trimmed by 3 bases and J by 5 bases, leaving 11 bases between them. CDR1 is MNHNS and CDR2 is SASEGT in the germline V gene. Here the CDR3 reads CASSDAGGHEQYF. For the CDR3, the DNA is TGTGCCAGCAGTGACGCCGGGGGCCACGAGCAGTACTTC.

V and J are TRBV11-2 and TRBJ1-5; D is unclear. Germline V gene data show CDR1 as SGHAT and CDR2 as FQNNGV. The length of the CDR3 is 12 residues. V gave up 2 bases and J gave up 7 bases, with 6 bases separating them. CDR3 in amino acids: CASSLSRQPQHF. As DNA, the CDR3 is TGTGCCAGCAGCTTAAGTAGACAGCCCCAGCATTTT.

CDR3 loop: CSARYGYGYTF. CDR3 nucleotides: TGCAGTGCTAGATACGGGTATGGCTACACCTTC. The chain recombines TRBV20-1 with TRBJ1-2; D call uncertain. Germline CDR1 reads DFQATT; CDR2 reads SNEGSKA (reference sequence). Deletions cut 2 bases from V and 5 bases from J, with 6 bases between. CDR3 length: 11 amino acids.

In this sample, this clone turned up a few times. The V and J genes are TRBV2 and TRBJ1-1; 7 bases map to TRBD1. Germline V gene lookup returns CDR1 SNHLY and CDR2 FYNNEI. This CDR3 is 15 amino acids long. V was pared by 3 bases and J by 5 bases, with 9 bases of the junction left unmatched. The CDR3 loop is CASSETQGRITEAFF. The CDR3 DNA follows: TGTGCCAGCAGTGAGACACAGGGGAGGATAACTGAAGCTTTCTTT.

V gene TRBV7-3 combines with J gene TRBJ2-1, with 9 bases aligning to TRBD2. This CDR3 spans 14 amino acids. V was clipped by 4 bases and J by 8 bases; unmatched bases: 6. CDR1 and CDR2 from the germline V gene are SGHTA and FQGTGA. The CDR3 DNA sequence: TGTGCCAGCAGCTCGGGCGGGAGGGCGGATGAGCAGTTCTTC. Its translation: CASSSGGRADEQFF.

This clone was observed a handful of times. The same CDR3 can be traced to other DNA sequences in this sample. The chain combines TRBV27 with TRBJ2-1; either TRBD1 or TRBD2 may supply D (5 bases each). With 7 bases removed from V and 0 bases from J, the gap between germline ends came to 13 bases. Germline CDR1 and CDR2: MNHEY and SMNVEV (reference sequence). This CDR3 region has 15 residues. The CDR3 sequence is CASTLRGSSYNEQFF. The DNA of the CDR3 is TGTGCCAGCACCTTGAGGGGAAGCTCCTACAATGAGCAGTTCTTC.